This T cell receptor (beta chain) appears in the sequencing data of a study of human T cells and chemical hapten exposure. V dropped 1 base and J dropped 9; count of bases not matched to a gene: 3. This CDR3 contains 13 residues. The germline CDR1 and CDR2 sequences are LGHDT and YNNKEL (reference sequence). This clonotype was seen once. Time point reported: pre-sensitization, week 0. The treatment: therapeutic diphenylcyclopropenone sensitization with weekly scalp DPC. TCRdb reanalysed the RACE reads using MiXCR and keeps one entry per CDR3 protein. Among about 270,000 distinct CDR3 sequences listed, approximately 7.5% were seen once.

The sequence derives from a man between 18 and 35 years old with alopecia areata. Some clones in this sample may be carry-over from other donors' samples. The source material was whole blood, sampled in connection with sensitization to the hapten diphenylcyclopropenone (DPC). The V call is TRBV3-1, the J call TRBJ2-1; 7 nucleotides match TRBD2. This CDR3 is CASSQGGGGEQFF. The CDR3 region has the DNA TGTGCCAGCAGCCAAGGCGGCGGGGGTGAGCAGTTCTTC.